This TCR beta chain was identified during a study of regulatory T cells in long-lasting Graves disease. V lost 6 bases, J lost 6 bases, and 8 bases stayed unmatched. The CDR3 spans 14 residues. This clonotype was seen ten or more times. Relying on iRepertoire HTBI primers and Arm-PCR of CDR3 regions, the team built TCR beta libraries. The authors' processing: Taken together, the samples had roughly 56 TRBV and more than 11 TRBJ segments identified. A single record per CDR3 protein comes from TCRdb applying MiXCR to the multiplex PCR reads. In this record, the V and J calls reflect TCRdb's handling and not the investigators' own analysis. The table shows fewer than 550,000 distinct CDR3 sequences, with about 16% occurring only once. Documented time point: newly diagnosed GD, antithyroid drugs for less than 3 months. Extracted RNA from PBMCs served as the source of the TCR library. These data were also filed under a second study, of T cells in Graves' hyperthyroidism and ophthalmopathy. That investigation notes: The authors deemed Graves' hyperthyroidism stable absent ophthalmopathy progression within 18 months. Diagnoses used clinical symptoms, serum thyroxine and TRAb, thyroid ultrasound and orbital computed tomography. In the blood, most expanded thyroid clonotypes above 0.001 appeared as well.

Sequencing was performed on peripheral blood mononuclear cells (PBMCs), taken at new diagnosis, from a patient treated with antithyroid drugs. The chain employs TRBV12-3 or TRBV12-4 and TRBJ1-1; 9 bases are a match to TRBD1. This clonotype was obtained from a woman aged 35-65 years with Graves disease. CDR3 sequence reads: CASRSGTGLPEAFF. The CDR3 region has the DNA TGTGCCAGCAGGAGCGGGACAGGGCTCCCTGAAGCTTTCTTT.